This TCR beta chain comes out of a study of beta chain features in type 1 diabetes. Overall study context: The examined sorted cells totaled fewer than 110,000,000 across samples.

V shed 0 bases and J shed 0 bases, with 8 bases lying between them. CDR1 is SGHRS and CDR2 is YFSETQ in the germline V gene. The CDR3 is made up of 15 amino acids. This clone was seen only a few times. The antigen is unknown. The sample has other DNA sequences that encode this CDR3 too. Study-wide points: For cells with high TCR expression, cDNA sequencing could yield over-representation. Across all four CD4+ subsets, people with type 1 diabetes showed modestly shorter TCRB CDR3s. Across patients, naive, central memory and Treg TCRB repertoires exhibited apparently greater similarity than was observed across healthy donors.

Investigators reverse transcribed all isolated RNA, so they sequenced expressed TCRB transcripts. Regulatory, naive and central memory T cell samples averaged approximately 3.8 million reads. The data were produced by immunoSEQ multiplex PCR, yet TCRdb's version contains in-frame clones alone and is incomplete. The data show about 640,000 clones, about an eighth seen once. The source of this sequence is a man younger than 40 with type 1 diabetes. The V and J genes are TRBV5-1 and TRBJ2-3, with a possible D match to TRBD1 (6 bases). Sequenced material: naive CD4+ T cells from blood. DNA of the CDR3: TGCGCCAGCAGCTTGGCAGGGGCTAGCACAGATACGCAGTATTTT. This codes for CASSLAGASTDTQYF.